The rows below give T cell receptor beta chains drawn from one sample of a study of blood T cell repertoires in COVID-19. Repertoires were generated with immunoSEQ multiplex PCR, while TCRdb's copy carries only in-frame clones and drops some. The data contain 110,000 to 150,000 clones, just over 85% of them singletons. The sequencing sample was made of PBMCs or T cells enriched from blood (not recorded which). Receptors were obtained from a man in his fifties or sixties who had recovered from COVID-19. Both conserved end residues are part of each CDR3. A D gene is named only where the DNA matches it firmly. Size tells how often a clone was seen (once, few, many) or the class of an expanded clone, and some rows leave it out.

j_gene	d_gene	v_gene	abundance	CDR3nt	CDR3aa
TRBJ1-1	.	TRBV14	.	TGTGCCAGCAGCCAAGATAGGGAGACTGAAGCTTTCTTT	CASSQDRETEAFF
TRBJ2-3	.	TRBV2	.	TGTGCCAGCAGGCAGGAGGTCTCAGATACGCAGTATTTT	CASRQEVSDTQYF
TRBJ1-5	TRBD1	TRBV5-8	.	TGTGCCAGCAGAACGACAGGGACGAGTCCCCAGCATTTT	CASRTTGTSPQHF
TRBJ2-5	TRBD2	TRBV4-3	.	TGCGCCAGCAGCCAAGAATCCGGGAGGGCCTGGGAGACCCAGTACTTC	CASSQESGRAWETQYF
TRBJ1-4	.	TRBV28	.	TGTGCCAGCTCTGCAACTAATGAAAAACTGTTTTTT	CASSATNEKLFF
TRBJ2-7	.	TRBV6-5	.	TGTGCCAGCAGTTACAGTAGCGGCTTCTCCTACGAGCAGTACTTC	CASSYSSGFSYEQYF
TRBJ2-4	TRBD1	TRBV6-2/TRBV6-3	once	TGTGCCAGCAGTACGGTCGGGACAGTGGCCATTCAGTACTTC	CASSTVGTVAIQYF
TRBJ2-3	.	TRBV5-1	once	TGCGCCAGCAGCTTGGGACTAGATCGTAGCACAGATACGCAGTATTTT	CASSLGLDRSTDTQYF
TRBJ2-1	TRBD2	TRBV7-2	.	TGTGCCAGCAGCCACGCCGGGACTAGCGGGGGGGCATATGAGCAGTTCTTC	CASSHAGTSGGAYEQFF
TRBJ2-7	TRBD2	TRBV28	few	TGTGCCAGCAGTGTCCAACTAGCGGGAGCTGGCGAGCAGTACTTC	CASSVQLAGAGEQYF
TRBJ1-2	TRBD1	TRBV7-2	once	TGTGCCAGCACCCCTGGGCAGGGGGCGTGTATTTGG	CASTPGQGACIW
TRBJ1-4	.	TRBV15	once	TGTGCCACCAGCAGAGGGGGGCTGGGGGCAGGTAATGAAAAACTGTTTTTT	CATSRGGLGAGNEKLFF
TRBJ2-7	.	TRBV6-5	.	TGTGCCAGCTGTAGGGACTCTTACTACGAGCAGTACTTC	CASCRDSYYEQYF
TRBJ2-3	.	TRBV28	few	TGTGCCAGCACCGATTGGGGGAGGGGGGGCACAGATACGCAGTATTTT	CASTDWGRGGTDTQYF
TRBJ1-6	TRBD1	TRBV30	.	TGTGCCTGGGGTCCGACAGGGAGGAATTCACCCCTCCACTTT	CAWGPTGRNSPLHF
TRBJ2-5	TRBD2	TRBV24-1	.	TGTGCCACCAGTGATGCTAGTCGGATCCTAGCGGGAGTGGAGACCCAGTACTTC	CATSDASRILAGVETQYF
TRBJ1-5	TRBD1	TRBV6-2/TRBV6-3	.	TGTGCCAGCAGTCGGGACAGCATCGGCAATCAGCCCCAGCATTTT	CASSRDSIGNQPQHF
TRBJ2-1	TRBD1	TRBV7-3	.	TGTGCCAGCAGCCTGGACAGGGAGAATGAGCAGTTCTTC	CASSLDRENEQFF
TRBJ2-2	TRBD1	TRBV11-3	.	TGTGCCAGCAGTCGCGACAGGGTCGCCGGGGAGCTGTTTTTT	CASSRDRVAGELFF
TRBJ1-2	.	TRBV5-1	few	TGCGCCAGCAGCCTGTGGCAGGGGAACTATGGCTACACCTTC	CASSLWQGNYGYTF
TRBJ1-5	TRBD1	TRBV4-1	.	TGCGCCAGCAGCCAAATAGGGGGCAGGGGCAATCAGCCCCAGCATTTT	CASSQIGGRGNQPQHF
TRBJ1-6	.	TRBV19	.	TGTGCCAGTAGTTCCAGAAGTTCACCCCTCCACTTT	CASSSRSSPLHF
TRBJ1-1	TRBD1	TRBV27	.	TGTGCCAGCAGTTCCGGGACAGGGGGCAGGAGGGAAGCTTTCTTT	CASSSGTGGRREAFF
TRBJ2-1	TRBD2	TRBV9	once	TGTGCCAGCAGCGTAATGCGGGAGAACAATGAGCAGTTCTTC	CASSVMRENNEQFF
TRBJ2-4	TRBD2	TRBV7-2	.	TGTGCCAGCAGCTTAGGGACTAGCACAAACATTCAGTACTTC	CASSLGTSTNIQYF
TRBJ1-1	.	TRBV5-1	.	TGCGCCAGCAGCTTCCCAGACAGGAACACTGAAGCTTTCTTT	CASSFPDRNTEAFF
TRBJ2-2	.	TRBV5-1	few	TGCGCCAGCAGCTTGGGACTAGTCGAAACCGGGGAGCTGTTTTTT	CASSLGLVETGELFF
TRBJ1-2	TRBD1	TRBV19	.	TGTGCCAGTAGCGCCTCTGGGACAGGGGAGAACTATGGCTACACCTTC	CASSASGTGENYGYTF
TRBJ1-2	.	TRBV5-1	.	TGCGCCAGCAGCCTAGACAGGAGTTACTATGGCTACACCTTC	CASSLDRSYYGYTF
TRBJ2-5	.	TRBV11-2	.	TGTGCCAGCAGCTCTCCAATCGCCTATGAAGAGACCCAGTACTTC	CASSSPIAYEETQYF
TRBJ1-5	TRBD1	TRBV19	.	TGTGCCAGTAGTATTTTAGGACAGGGGTATCAGCCCCAGCATTTT	CASSILGQGYQPQHF